This section outlines one T cell receptor (beta chain) sequence together with its context. There is no known antigen for this receptor. No qualities accompany the bases; no much larger clone lies one base away. Deletion took 3 bases off V and 5 bases off J, with a span of 10 bases between the germline ends. From the germline V gene (reference sequence), CDR1 is DFQATT and CDR2 is SNEGSKA. The CDR3 has 12 amino acids, counting the end cysteine and phenylalanine. The entry retains the CDR3 DNA only, 36 bases that are in frame from base 1. Participants in the prospective study were enrolled through a virtual design, were aged 18 to 89 years, and lived in under 25 United States geographic areas. Cohort assignment in the prospective study relied on participant-reported clinical history from a screening survey and a study questionnaire. Recovered participants in ImmuneRACE Cohort 3 were defined by two consecutive negative NP/OP PCR tests, clearance by a healthcare professional, or resolution of symptoms. In the prospective study, whole blood, serum and a nasopharyngeal or oropharyngeal swab were collected from each participant by mobile phlebotomists. Participants in the prospective study had the option to provide additional blood draws and questionnaires over a 2-month period. Blood samples from the prospective study were shipped frozen or at room temperature prior to DNA extraction.

TCRbeta CDR3 regions were amplified from genomic DNA by means of the immunoSEQ Assay, a bias-controlled multiplex PCR. The original methods were these. The number of nucleated cells in each sample was estimated by amplification of reference gene primers within the assay. To quantify the absolute abundance of each unique TCRbeta CDR3 rearrangement, sequence reads were collapsed and filtered. Productive Simpson clonality was computed per sample as the square root of Simpson's diversity index over productive rearrangements. The table comes from immuneACCESS by way of TCRdb, which keeps in-frame sequences with V and J called. Part of the clones is missing from these tables; in studies checked, under half for an unresolved V gene and the rest for unknown reasons. The V and J calls and clone size are taken from that table; D and trimming were inferred from the DNA. The sample table records 360,000 or so clones; 83% of these occur just once. Of the sample, about 4.8% falls within the top ten clones.

The source of the sample is a study of blood T cell repertoires in COVID-19 (dated by TCRdb to 2019 to 2021). Broadly, across the study: The collaborator samples originated in the United States, Italy and Spain and spanned the acute and convalescent phases of COVID-19. The repertoires were released in a freely available public database intended as a resource for research on the immune response to SARS-CoV-2. Deeply sampled blood TCRbeta repertoires from subjects exposed to, actively infected with, or recovered from COVID-19 were included in the dataset. The samples were drawn from the first 160 participants of the ongoing ImmuneRACE study and from under 1,500 subjects provided by 6 global collaborators. Where HLA class I and class II types were available, the types were taken from metadata supplied by the sample provider, not from assay-based typing. Nearly every sample came with metadata listing a de-identified subject ID, COVID-19 status, age in years and sex. The material from the prospective study consisted of cDNA or gDNA derived from T cells, B-cell-depleted T cells, or PBMCs. What the research found in general, with its limitations: The amount of clinical and demographic metadata varied by source and participant and was provided uncurated.

The sequenced material came from PBMCs or T cells enriched from blood (not recorded which). This TCR was sampled from a woman in her fifties or sixties who had recovered from COVID-19. The chain employs TRBV20-1 and TRBJ1-1; TRBD1 might be the D gene, on 5 matching bases. The CDR3 protein is CSASKGLTEAFF. The DNA is TGCAGTGCTAGTAAGGGGTTGACTGAAGCTTTCTTT.